This is a list of T cell receptor beta chains from one sample in a study of T cells expressing NK-cell markers. TCRdb re-called the 5' RACE reads and catalogs CDR3 proteins one per entry, DNA excluded. The sample totals fewer than 40,000 distinct CDR3 sequences; its top ten clones hold around 60%. The sample was blood T cells: a sorted CD56 or NKG2C T cell subset, CD4+ or CD8+ T cells, or bulk PBMC T cells (not recorded which). These receptor sequences come from a woman between 18 and 69 years old in good health. The CDR3 runs from the conserved cysteine through the conserved F or W.

cdr3_aa: CASSLLGQGINTEAFF
j_call: TRBJ1-1
v_call: TRBV6-5

cdr3_aa: CASSLTVRDNEQFF
j_call: TRBJ2-1
v_call: TRBV5-1

cdr3_aa: CASSSAGSYEQYF
j_call: TRBJ2-7
v_call: TRBV7-9

cdr3_aa: CASSLSGGPYNEQFF
j_call: TRBJ2-1
v_call: TRBV27

cdr3_aa: CASSHPGSGSYNEQFF
j_call: TRBJ2-1
v_call: TRBV4-1

cdr3_aa: CASSYSDSGEMPYNEQFF
j_call: TRBJ2-1
v_call: TRBV6-7

cdr3_aa: CASSLVQGENTGELFF
j_call: TRBJ2-2
v_call: TRBV5-1

cdr3_aa: CASSVASGGYEQYF
j_call: TRBJ2-7
v_call: TRBV9

cdr3_aa: CASSLMGRGNEQFF
j_call: TRBJ2-1
v_call: TRBV27

cdr3_aa: CASRLGDSGGQFF
j_call: TRBJ2-1
v_call: TRBV7-9

cdr3_aa: CASSYGGPETQYF
j_call: TRBJ2-5
v_call: TRBV6-5

cdr3_aa: CASSLAGGRYNEQFF
j_call: TRBJ2-1
v_call: TRBV12-3/TRBV12-4

cdr3_aa: CASNRDAPRETQYF
j_call: TRBJ2-5
v_call: TRBV6-1

cdr3_aa: CASRGPGLAGGELFF
j_call: TRBJ2-2
v_call: TRBV6-1

cdr3_aa: CASSLSGGGAYEQYF
j_call: TRBJ2-7
v_call: TRBV27

cdr3_aa: CASSLGLEGNTIYF
j_call: TRBJ1-3
v_call: TRBV28

cdr3_aa: CASSYSLGTYGYTF
j_call: TRBJ1-2
v_call: TRBV6-5

cdr3_aa: CASRRGQTTDTQYF
j_call: TRBJ2-3
v_call: TRBV27

cdr3_aa: CASRFGSWEGKHDGEQFF
j_call: TRBJ2-1
v_call: TRBV5-1

cdr3_aa: CASSPGTLQETQYF
j_call: TRBJ2-5
v_call: TRBV9

cdr3_aa: CASRWGAAPEAFF
j_call: TRBJ1-1
v_call: TRBV7-9

cdr3_aa: CASSETSGSPGELFF
j_call: TRBJ2-2
v_call: TRBV6-1

cdr3_aa: CASSLGQGRTDTQYF
j_call: TRBJ2-3
v_call: TRBV7-2

cdr3_aa: CASSWWGVEQFF
j_call: TRBJ2-1
v_call: TRBV7-2

cdr3_aa: CASSLSTGIRAFF
j_call: TRBJ1-1
v_call: TRBV27

cdr3_aa: CASSLSSGDYNEQFF
j_call: TRBJ2-1
v_call: TRBV27

cdr3_aa: CASSQGARTYEQYF
j_call: TRBJ2-7
v_call: TRBV4-1

cdr3_aa: CASSLATKNNEQFF
j_call: TRBJ2-1
v_call: TRBV5-1

cdr3_aa: CASSIVGNTEAFF
j_call: TRBJ1-1
v_call: TRBV7-9

cdr3_aa: CASSPTGVNTEAFF
j_call: TRBJ1-1
v_call: TRBV7-9

cdr3_aa: CASSSGQGGEKLFF
j_call: TRBJ1-4
v_call: TRBV6-5